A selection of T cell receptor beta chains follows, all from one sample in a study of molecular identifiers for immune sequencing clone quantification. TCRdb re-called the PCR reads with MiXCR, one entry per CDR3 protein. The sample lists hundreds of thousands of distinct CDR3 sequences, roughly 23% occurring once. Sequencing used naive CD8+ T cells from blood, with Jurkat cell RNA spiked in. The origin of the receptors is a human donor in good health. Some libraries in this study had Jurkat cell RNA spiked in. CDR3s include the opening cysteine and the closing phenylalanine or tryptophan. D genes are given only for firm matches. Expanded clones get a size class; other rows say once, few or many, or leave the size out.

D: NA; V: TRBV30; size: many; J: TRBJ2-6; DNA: TGTGCCTGGGACGGATACTCTGGGGCCAACGTCCTGACTTTC; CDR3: CAWDGYSGANVLTF
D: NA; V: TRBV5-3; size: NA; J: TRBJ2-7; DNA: TGTGCCAGCAGCTTCGTCGGGTTATCCTACGAGCAGTACTTC; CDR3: CASSFVGLSYEQYF
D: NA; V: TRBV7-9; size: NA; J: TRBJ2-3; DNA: TGTGCCAGCAGCTTAGCCCCTATAGATACGCAGTATTTT; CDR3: CASSLAPIDTQYF
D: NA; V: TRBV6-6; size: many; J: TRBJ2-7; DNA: TGTGCCAGCAGTTACGTGGGGGCTGGCGAGCAGTACTTC; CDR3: CASSYVGAGEQYF
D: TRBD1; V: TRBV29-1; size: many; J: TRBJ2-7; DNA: TGCAGCGTGGGGACAGGGCCCTACGAGCAGTACTTC; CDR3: CSVGTGPYEQYF
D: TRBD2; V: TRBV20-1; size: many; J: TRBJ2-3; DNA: TGCAGTGCTAGTAGCGGGGGGGCTGATCAAGATACGCAGTATTTT; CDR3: CSASSGGADQDTQYF
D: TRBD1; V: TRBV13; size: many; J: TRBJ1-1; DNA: TGTGCCAGCAGCTCGGGGGACAGGGCTCGGGAAGCTTTCTTT; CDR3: CASSSGDRAREAFF
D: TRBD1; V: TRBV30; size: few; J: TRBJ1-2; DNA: TGTGCCTGGAGGACAGGGGGTGTCGGCTACACCTTC; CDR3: CAWRTGGVGYTF
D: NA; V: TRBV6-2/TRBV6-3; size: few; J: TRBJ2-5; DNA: TGTGCCAGCAGGATAGACAGGAGGCAAGAGACCCAGTACTTC; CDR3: CASRIDRRQETQYF
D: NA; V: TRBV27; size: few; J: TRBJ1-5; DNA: TGTGCCAGCAGTTTAGGGGGCTGGCAGCCCCAGCATTTT; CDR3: CASSLGGWQPQHF
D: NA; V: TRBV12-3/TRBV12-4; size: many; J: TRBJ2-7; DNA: TGTGCCAGCAGTCGAGGGGCCCACGAGCAGTACTTC; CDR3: CASSRGAHEQYF
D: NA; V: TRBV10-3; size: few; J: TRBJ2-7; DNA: TGTGCCATCAGTGAGTCAGGCGGGGAGGACTACGAGCAGTACTTC; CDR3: CAISESGGEDYEQYF
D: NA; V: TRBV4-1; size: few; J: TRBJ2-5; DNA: TGCGCCAGCGGGGGAGTTCGAGGGGAGACCCAGTACTTC; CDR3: CASGGVRGETQYF
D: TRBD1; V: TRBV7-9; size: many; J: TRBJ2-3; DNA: TGTGCCAGCAGCTCCCGACAGGGCAATCCGCAGTATTTT; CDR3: CASSSRQGNPQYF
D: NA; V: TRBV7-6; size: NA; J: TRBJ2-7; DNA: TGTGCCAGCAGCCGAGGGGAATCCTACGAGCAGTACTTC; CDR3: CASSRGESYEQYF
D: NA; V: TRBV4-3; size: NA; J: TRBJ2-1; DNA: TGCGCCAGCAGCCAAGATGGCGGATACAATGAGCAGTTCTTC; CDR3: CASSQDGGYNEQFF
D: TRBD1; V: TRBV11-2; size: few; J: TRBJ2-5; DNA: TGTGCCAGCAGACGGGACAGGGGGTTCGAGACCCAGTACTTC; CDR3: CASRRDRGFETQYF
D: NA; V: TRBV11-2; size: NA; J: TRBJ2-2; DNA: TGTGCCAGCAGCACTCCGGCAGGGCGCACCGGGGAGCTGTTTTTT; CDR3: CASSTPAGRTGELFF
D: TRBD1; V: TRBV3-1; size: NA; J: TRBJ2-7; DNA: TGTGCCAGCAGCCAAGGACAGGGCGTAGTGGACGAGCAGTACTTC; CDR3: CASSQGQGVVDEQYF
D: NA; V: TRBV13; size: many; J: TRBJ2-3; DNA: TGTGCCAGCAGCTTTTACAGGGGCACAGATACGCAGTATTTT; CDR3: CASSFYRGTDTQYF
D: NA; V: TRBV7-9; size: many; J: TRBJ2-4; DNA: TGTGCCAGCAGCTCGTACAGCAGAGCCAAAAACATTCAGTACTTC; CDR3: CASSSYSRAKNIQYF
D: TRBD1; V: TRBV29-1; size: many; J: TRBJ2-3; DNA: TGCAGCGTCGACCAGGACAGGACGCAGTATTTT; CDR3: CSVDQDRTQYF
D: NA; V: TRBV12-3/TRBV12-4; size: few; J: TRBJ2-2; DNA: TGTGCCAGCAGTTCGGTCGGCACCGGGGAGCTGTTTTTT; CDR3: CASSSVGTGELFF
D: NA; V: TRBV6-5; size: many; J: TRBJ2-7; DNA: TGTGCCAGCAGCCATGGGACGGATTACTACGAGCAGTACTTC; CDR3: CASSHGTDYYEQYF
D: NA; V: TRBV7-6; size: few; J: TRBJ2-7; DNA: TGTGCCAGCAGCGAGACGAGGGGCTACGAGCAGTACTTC; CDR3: CASSETRGYEQYF